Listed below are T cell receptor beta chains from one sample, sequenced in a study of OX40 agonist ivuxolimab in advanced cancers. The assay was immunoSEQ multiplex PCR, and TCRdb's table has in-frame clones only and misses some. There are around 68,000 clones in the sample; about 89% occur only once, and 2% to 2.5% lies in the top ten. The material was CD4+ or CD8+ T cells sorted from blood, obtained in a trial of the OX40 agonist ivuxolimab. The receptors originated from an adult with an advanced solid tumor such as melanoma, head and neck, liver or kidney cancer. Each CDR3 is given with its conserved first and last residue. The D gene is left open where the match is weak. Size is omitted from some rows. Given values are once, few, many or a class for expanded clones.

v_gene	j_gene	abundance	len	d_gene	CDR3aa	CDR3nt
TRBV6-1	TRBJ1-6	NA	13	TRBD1	CASSEDRGTPLHF	TGTGCCAGCAGTGAAGACAGGGGGACACCCCTCCACTTT
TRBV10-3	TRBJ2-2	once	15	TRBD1	CAIRKSGGHTGELFF	TGTGCCATCAGGAAATCAGGGGGCCACACCGGGGAGCTGTTTTTT
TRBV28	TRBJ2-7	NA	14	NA	CASDREGLPYEQYF	TGTGCCAGCGACAGGGAGGGTCTTCCCTACGAGCAGTACTTC
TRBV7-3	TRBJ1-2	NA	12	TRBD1	CASSEQGYGYTF	TGTGCCAGCAGCGAACAGGGGTATGGCTACACCTTC
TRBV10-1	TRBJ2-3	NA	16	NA	CASSDPRGIGTDTQYF	TGCGCCAGCAGTGATCCGAGGGGAATTGGCACAGATACGCAGTATTTT
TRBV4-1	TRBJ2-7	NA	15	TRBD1	CASSPRQGQSYEQYF	TGCGCCAGCAGCCCTAGACAGGGTCAATCGTACGAGCAGTACTTC
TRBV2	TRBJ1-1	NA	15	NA	CASTAGGAGNTEAFF	TGTGCCAGCACAGCCGGGGGGGCAGGAAACACTGAAGCTTTCTTT
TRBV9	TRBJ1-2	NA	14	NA	CASSVDRVNYGYTF	TGTGCCAGCAGCGTAGACAGGGTTAACTATGGCTACACCTTC
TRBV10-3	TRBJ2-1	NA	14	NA	CAISGGSSYNEQFF	TGTGCCATCAGTGGAGGGAGCTCCTACAATGAGCAGTTCTTC
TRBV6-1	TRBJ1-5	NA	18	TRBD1	CASSVRVQGGHSNQPQHF	TGTGCCAGCAGTGTAAGAGTACAGGGGGGACATAGCAATCAGCCCCAGCATTTT
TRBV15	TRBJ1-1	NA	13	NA	CATSRGGRTEAFF	TGTGCCACCAGCAGAGGGGGCAGGACTGAAGCTTTCTTT
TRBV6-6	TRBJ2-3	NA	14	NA	CASSYNRAADTQYF	TGTGCCAGCAGTTATAATAGGGCGGCAGATACGCAGTATTTT
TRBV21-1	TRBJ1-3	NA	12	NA	CASSTPTGDIYF	TGTGCCAGCAGCACTCCGACAGGGGACATATATTTT
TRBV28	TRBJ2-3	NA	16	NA	CASSTIWRGYTDTQYF	TGTGCCAGCAGCACCATATGGAGGGGCTACACAGATACGCAGTATTTT
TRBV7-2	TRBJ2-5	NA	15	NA	CASSRDSGGQETQYF	TGTGCCAGCAGTAGGGACAGTGGGGGGCAAGAGACCCAGTACTTC
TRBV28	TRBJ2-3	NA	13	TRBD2	CASSLGLAGSQYF	TGTGCCAGCAGTTTAGGGCTAGCGGGTTCCCAGTATTTT
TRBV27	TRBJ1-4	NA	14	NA	CASSLHTAPEKLFF	TGTGCCAGCAGTTTACATACAGCACCTGAAAAACTGTTTTTT
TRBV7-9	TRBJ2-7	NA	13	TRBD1	CATKDRGHSEQYF	TGTGCCACCAAGGACAGGGGGCACTCCGAGCAGTACTTC
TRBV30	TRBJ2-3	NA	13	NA	CAWSRPSTDTQYF	TGTGCCTGGAGTAGGCCGAGCACAGATACGCAGTATTTT
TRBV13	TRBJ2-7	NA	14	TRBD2	CASSLTSGDGEQYF	TGTGCCAGCAGCCTAACTAGCGGAGACGGCGAGCAGTACTTC
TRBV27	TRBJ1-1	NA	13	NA	CASSLLGNTEAFF	TGTGCCAGCAGTTTGTTAGGGAACACTGAAGCTTTCTTT
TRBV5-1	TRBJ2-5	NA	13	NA	CASSLARGETQYF	TGCGCCAGCAGCTTGGCGAGGGGAGAGACCCAGTACTTC
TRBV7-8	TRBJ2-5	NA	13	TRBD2	CASSYIAGGTQYF	TGTGCCAGCAGTTATATAGCGGGAGGGACCCAGTACTTC
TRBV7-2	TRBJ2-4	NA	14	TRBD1	CASSLTGGKNIQYF	TGTGCCAGCAGCTTGACAGGGGGCAAAAACATTCAGTACTTC
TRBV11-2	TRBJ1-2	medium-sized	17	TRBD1	CASSFWQVRGRESGYTF	TGTGCCAGCAGCTTTTGGCAAGTTAGGGGGCGAGAATCTGGCTACACCTTC
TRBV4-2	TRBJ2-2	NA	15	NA	CASSLGLFGAGELFF	TGTGCCAGCAGCCTGGGACTCTTTGGGGCCGGGGAGCTGTTTTTT
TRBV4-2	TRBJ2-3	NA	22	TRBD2	CASSRHLGTSGGAGVGTDTQYF	TGTGCCAGCAGCCGCCACCTAGGGACTAGCGGGGGGGCCGGGGTTGGGACAGATACGCAGTATTTT
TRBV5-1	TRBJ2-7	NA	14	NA	CASSLAGGRNEQYF	TGCGCCAGCAGCTTGGCAGGGGGGCGGAACGAGCAGTACTTC
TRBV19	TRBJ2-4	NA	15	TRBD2	CASRLAGGVKNIQYF	TGTGCCAGTAGACTAGCGGGGGGCGTCAAAAACATTCAGTACTTC
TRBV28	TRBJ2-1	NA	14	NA	CASKRASSYNEQFF	TGTGCCAGCAAGAGAGCGAGCTCCTACAATGAGCAGTTCTTC
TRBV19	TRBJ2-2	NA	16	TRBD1	CASSTRQGVITGELFF	TGTGCCAGTAGTACAAGACAGGGGGTAATCACCGGGGAGCTGTTTTTT
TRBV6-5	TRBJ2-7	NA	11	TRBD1	CASSQGAEQYF	TGTGCCAGCAGCCAGGGGGCCGAGCAGTACTTC
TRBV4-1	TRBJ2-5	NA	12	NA	CASSRPGETQYF	TGCGCCAGCAGTCGTCCGGGGGAGACCCAGTACTTC
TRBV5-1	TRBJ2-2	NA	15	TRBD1	CASSLSTGGSGELFF	TGCGCCAGCAGCTTGTCAACAGGGGGCTCCGGGGAGCTGTTTTTT
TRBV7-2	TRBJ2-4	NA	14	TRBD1	CASSFGQGTNIQYF	TGTGCCAGCAGCTTTGGACAGGGTACAAACATTCAGTACTTC
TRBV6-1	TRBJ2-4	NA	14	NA	CASSIGGGENIQYF	TGTGCCAGCAGTATAGGAGGGGGAGAAAACATTCAGTACTTC
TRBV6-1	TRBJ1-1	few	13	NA	CASTREANTEAFF	TGTGCCAGTACGAGGGAAGCGAACACTGAAGCTTTCTTT
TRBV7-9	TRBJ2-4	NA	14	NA	CASSLGGGPDIQYF	TGTGCCAGCAGCTTAGGCGGGGGCCCGGACATTCAGTACTTC
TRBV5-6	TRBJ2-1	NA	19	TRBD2	CASSLSNRLAGGPSDEQFF	TGTGCCAGCAGCCTCAGCAATCGACTAGCGGGGGGGCCGAGCGATGAGCAGTTCTTC
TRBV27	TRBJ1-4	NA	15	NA	CASSSGGRGGEKLFF	TGTGCCAGCAGTTCCGGCGGGAGGGGAGGCGAAAAACTGTTTTTT
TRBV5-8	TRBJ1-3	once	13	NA	CASSWGLRNTIYF	TGTGCCAGCAGCTGGGGCCTGAGAAACACCATATATTTT
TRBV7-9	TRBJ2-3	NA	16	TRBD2	CASSLVGGRDTDTQYF	TGTGCCAGCAGCTTAGTTGGCGGGAGGGACACAGATACGCAGTATTTT
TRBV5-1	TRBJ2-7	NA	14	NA	CASSSGPDAYEQYF	TGCGCCAGCAGCTCCGGACCAGATGCCTACGAGCAGTACTTC
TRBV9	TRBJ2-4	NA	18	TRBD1	CASSGRDRGVRAKNIQYF	TGTGCCAGCAGCGGCCGGGACAGGGGAGTTCGGGCCAAAAACATTCAGTACTTC
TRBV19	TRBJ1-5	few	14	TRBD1	CATHRGHSNQPQHF	TGTGCCACCCACAGGGGCCATAGCAATCAGCCCCAGCATTTT
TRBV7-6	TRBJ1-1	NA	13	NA	CASSPTRNAEAFF	TGTGCCAGCAGCCCTACAAGAAACGCTGAAGCTTTCTTT
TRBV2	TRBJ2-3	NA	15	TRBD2	CASSETSGGQQTQYF	TGTGCCAGCAGTGAAACCAGCGGGGGCCAGCAAACGCAGTATTTT
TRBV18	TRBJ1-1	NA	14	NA	CASSPRGGNTEAFF	TGTGCCAGCTCACCACGGGGGGGGAACACTGAAGCTTTCTTT
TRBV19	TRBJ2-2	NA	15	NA	CASSILDTVTGELFF	TGTGCCAGTAGTATATTAGACACCGTCACCGGGGAGCTGTTTTTT
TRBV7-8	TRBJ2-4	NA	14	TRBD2	CASSLSLAVNIQYF	TGTGCCAGCAGCTTATCTCTAGCGGTAAACATTCAGTACTTC
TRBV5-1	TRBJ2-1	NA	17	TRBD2	CASSQIPGTSGSNEQFF	TGCGCCAGCAGCCAGATTCCCGGGACTAGCGGGAGCAATGAGCAGTTCTTC
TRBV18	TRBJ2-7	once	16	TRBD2	CASSLRNSGNGDEQYF	TGTGCCAGCTCACTGAGAAATAGCGGGAACGGGGACGAGCAGTACTTC
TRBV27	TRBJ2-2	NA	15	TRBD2	CASRGLAGGTGELFF	TGTGCCAGCAGGGGACTAGCGGGTGGAACCGGGGAGCTGTTTTTT